This TCR beta chain was recovered during a study of blood T cell repertoires in COVID-19. Study in general: Researchers got acute and convalescent COVID-19 samples from the United States, Italy and Spain. From T cells, B-cell-depleted T cells, or PBMCs came the material, which was cDNA or gDNA.

As handled by the study authors: Estimation of nucleated cell counts was performed using reference gene primer amplification. The data were produced by immunoSEQ multiplex PCR, yet TCRdb's version contains in-frame clones alone and is incomplete. The DNA was the basis for D and trimming; V, J and clone size are from that table. Among 200,000 to 300,000 clones listed, around 85% were seen once. The CDR3 is 15 residues long. The germline gives CDR1 SGDLS, CDR2 YYNGEE. Trimming removed 2 bases at V and 2 bases at J, with 12 bases between. The sequence came from a woman aged 80 or over with acute or convalescent COVID-19. The V call is TRBV9, the J call TRBJ2-3; tentative D call: TRBD2 (6 bases). The sequencing input was peripheral blood. CDR3 bases: TGTGCCAGCAGCGTCGGAGGGGAGATCACAGATACGCAGTATTTT. It is translated as CASSVGGEITDTQYF.